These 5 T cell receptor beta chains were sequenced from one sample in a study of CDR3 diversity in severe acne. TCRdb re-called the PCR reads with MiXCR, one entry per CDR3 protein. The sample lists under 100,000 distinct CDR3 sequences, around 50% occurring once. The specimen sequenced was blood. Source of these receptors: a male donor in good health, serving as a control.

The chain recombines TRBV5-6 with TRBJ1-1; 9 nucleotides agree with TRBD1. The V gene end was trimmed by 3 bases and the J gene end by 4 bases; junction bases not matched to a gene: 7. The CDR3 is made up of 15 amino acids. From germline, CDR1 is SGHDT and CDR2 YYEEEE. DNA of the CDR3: TGTGCCAGCAGCTCCACCGGACAGGGGAGCACTGAAGCTTTCTTT. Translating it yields CASSSTGQGSTEAFF.

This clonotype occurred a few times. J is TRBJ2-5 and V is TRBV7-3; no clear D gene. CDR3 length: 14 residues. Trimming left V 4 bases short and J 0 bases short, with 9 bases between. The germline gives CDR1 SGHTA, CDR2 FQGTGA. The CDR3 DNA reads TGTGCCAGCAGCTATAATGGAGACCAAGAGACCCAGTACTTC. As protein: CASSYNGDQETQYF. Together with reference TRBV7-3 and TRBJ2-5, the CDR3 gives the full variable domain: GAGVSQTPSNKVTEKGKYVELRCDPISGHTALYWYRQSLGQGPEFLIYFQGTGAADDSGLPNDRFFAVRPEGSVSTLKIQRTERGDSAVYLCASSYNGDQETQYFGPGTRLLVL.

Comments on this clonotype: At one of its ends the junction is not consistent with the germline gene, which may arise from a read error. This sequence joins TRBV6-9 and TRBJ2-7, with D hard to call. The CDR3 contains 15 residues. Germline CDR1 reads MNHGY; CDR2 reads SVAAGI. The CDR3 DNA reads TGTGCCATCAGTGACATGGGAAGGGCCTGGTACGAGCAGTACTTC. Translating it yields CAISDMGRAWYEQYF.

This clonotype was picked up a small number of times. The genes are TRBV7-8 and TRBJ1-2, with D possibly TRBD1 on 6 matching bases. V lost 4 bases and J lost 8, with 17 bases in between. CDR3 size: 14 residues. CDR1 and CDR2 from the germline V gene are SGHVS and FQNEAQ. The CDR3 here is CASSSPRGAQGYTF. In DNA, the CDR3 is TGTGCCAGCAGCTCTCCCCGGGGGGCGCAGGGCTACACCTTC.

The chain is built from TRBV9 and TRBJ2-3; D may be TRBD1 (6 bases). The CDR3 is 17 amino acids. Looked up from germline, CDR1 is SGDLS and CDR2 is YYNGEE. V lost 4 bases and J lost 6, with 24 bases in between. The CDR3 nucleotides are TGTGCCAGCAGCCCGGTCCCTAGGGGGAGTGGATGGGATACGCAGTATTTT. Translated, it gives CASSPVPRGSGWDTQYF.